A selection of T cell receptor beta chains follows, all from one sample in a study of CD8 T cell repertoires and HIV-1 epitope variants. For these receptors, no antigen is known. Libraries were prepared by immunoSEQ multiplex PCR; TCRdb keeps only in-frame clonotypes and omits some of them. The sample shows under 2,500 clones, 72% of them seen only once. Sequencing was performed on cultured CD8+ T cells derived from PBMCs. Receptors were obtained from a male donor with HIV. Both conserved end residues are part of each CDR3. A D gene is named only where the DNA matches it firmly. The size of a clone is reported for some rows only, either as once, few or many, or as a class for expanded clones.

size | J | V | D | CDR3 | DNA
NA | TRBJ2-1 | TRBV28 | NA | CASSLPPWRRGVNEQFF | TGTGCCAGCAGTTTACCCCCCTGGCGGCGTGGTGTGAATGAGCAGTTCTTC
NA | TRBJ1-2 | TRBV5-4 | NA | CASSLGIDWTNGYTF | TGTGCCAGCAGCTTGGGCATTGACTGGACGAATGGCTACACCTTC
NA | TRBJ2-7 | TRBV29-1 | NA | CSVEGNYEQYF | TGCAGCGTCGAGGGGAACTACGAGCAGTACTTC
few | TRBJ1-1 | TRBV19 | NA | CASRIPGQPNTEAFF | TGTGCCAGTAGGATACCTGGACAGCCGAACACTGAAGCTTTCTTT
NA | TRBJ1-1 | TRBV5-5 | NA | CASSLQGSNTEAFF | TGTGCCAGCAGCTTGCAGGGATCGAACACTGAAGCTTTCTTT
few | TRBJ2-7 | TRBV27 | NA | CASSLRGTYEQYF | TGTGCCAGCAGTTTAAGGGGGACCTACGAGCAGTACTTC
few | TRBJ2-7 | TRBV18 | NA | CASSPQFGQGPYEQYF | TGTGCCAGCTCACCACAGTTTGGGCAGGGGCCCTACGAGCAGTACTTC
NA | TRBJ2-7 | TRBV4-3 | TRBD2 | CASSQEKGGAYEQYF | TGCGCCAGCAGCCAAGAGAAGGGAGGGGCCTACGAGCAGTACTTC
NA | TRBJ2-7 | TRBV11-2 | NA | CASGERGREQYF | TGTGCCAGCGGGGAACGGGGTCGAGAGCAGTACTTC
NA | TRBJ1-1 | TRBV25-1 | NA | CASSPGGTEAFF | TGTGCCAGCAGCCCGGGGGGCACTGAAGCTTTCTTT
NA | TRBJ2-3 | TRBV7-9 | NA | CASSLVEGAVYTDTQYF | TGTGCCAGCAGCTTAGTCGAGGGCGCAGTCTACACAGATACGCAGTATTTT
NA | TRBJ2-3 | TRBV2 | TRBD2 | CASSEAGLADSTDTQYF | TGTGCCAGCAGTGAAGCCGGACTAGCGGACAGCACAGATACGCAGTATTTT
NA | TRBJ1-5 | TRBV28 | TRBD1 | CASSLFTGVNQPQHF | TGTGCCAGCAGTTTATTCACAGGGGTAAATCAGCCCCAGCATTTT
NA | TRBJ2-1 | TRBV29-1 | NA | CSVVEGDEQFF | TGCAGCGTTGTGGAAGGGGATGAGCAGTTCTTC
NA | TRBJ1-1 | TRBV5-1 | TRBD1 | CASSLIRQGGSTEAFF | TGCGCCAGCAGCTTAATCCGACAGGGGGGGAGCACTGAAGCTTTCTTT
NA | TRBJ1-2 | TRBV11-1 | NA | CASSGGGEGIYGYTF | TGTGCCAGCAGCGGCGGAGGAGAGGGGATTTATGGCTACACCTTC
NA | TRBJ2-3 | TRBV7-9 | NA | CASSVEETPTDTQYF | TGTGCCAGCAGCGTGGAGGAGACACCCACAGATACGCAGTATTTT
few | TRBJ2-1 | TRBV7-6 | NA | CASSPEGPYNEQFF | TGTGCCAGCAGCCCTGAGGGCCCCTACAATGAGCAGTTCTTC
NA | TRBJ2-2 | TRBV11-3 | NA | CASSFRRTGELFF | TGTGCCAGCAGCTTTAGAAGGACCGGGGAGCTGTTTTTT
NA | TRBJ2-7 | TRBV2 | TRBD1 | CASSEAPGQGIWGSYEQYF | TGTGCCAGCAGTGAAGCGCCTGGACAGGGGATTTGGGGTTCCTACGAGCAGTACTTC
few | TRBJ2-1 | TRBV7-7 | TRBD2 | CASSFAGGLRYNEQFF | TGTGCTAGCAGCTTTGCGGGAGGGCTACGTTACAATGAGCAGTTCTTC
NA | TRBJ2-7 | TRBV6-5 | NA | CASNSAGSYEQYF | TGTGCCAGCAATTCGGCGGGTTCCTACGAGCAGTACTTC